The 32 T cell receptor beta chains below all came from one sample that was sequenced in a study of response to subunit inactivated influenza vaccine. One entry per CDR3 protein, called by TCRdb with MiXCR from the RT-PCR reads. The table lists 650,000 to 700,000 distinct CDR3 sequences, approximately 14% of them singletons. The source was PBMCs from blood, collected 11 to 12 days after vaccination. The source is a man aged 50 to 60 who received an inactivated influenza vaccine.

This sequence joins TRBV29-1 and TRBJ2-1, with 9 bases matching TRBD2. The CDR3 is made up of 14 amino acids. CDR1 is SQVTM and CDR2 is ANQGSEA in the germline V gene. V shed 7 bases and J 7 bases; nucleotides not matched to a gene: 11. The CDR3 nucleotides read TGCAGCGCCACGATGTTAGCGGGAGTAAATGAGCAGTTCTTC. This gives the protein CSATMLAGVNEQFF.

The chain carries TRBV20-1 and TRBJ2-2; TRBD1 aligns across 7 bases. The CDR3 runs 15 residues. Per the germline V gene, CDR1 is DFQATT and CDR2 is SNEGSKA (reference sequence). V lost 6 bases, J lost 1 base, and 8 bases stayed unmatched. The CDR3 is CSARRQGVNTGELFF. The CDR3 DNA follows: TGCAGTGCCCGACGACAGGGAGTGAACACCGGGGAGCTGTTTTTT.

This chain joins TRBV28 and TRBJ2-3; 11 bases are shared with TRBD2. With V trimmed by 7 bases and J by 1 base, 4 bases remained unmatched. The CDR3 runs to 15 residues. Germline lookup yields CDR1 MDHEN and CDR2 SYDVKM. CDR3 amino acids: CASTNSGRGTDTQYF. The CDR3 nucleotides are TGTGCCAGCACCAATAGCGGGAGGGGCACAGATACGCAGTATTTT.

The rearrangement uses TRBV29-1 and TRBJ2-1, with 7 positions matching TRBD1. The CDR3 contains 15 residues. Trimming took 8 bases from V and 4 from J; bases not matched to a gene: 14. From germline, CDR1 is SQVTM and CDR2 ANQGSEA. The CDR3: CSTDRQGVRYNEQFF. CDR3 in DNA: TGCAGCACGGACCGTCAGGGGGTGAGGTACAATGAGCAGTTCTTC.

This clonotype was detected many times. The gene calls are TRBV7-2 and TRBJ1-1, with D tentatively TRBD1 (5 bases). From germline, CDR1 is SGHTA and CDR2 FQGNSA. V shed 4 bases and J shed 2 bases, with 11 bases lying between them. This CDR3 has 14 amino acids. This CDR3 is CASSSQGTNTEAFF. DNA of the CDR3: TGTGCCAGCAGCTCGCAGGGCACCAACACTGAAGCTTTCTTT.

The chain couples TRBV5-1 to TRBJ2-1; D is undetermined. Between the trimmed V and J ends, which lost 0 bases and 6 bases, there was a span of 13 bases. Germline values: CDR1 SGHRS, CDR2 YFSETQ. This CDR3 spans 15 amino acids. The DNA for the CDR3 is TGCGCCAGCAGCTTGGGGTCTAGTCGGGCCAATGAGCAGTTCTTC. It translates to CASSLGSSRANEQFF.

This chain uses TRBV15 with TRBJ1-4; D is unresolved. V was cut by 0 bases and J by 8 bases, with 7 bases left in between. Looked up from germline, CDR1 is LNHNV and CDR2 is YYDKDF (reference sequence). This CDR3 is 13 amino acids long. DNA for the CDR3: TGTGCCACCAGCAGAGATACGAGAGAAAAACTGTTTTTT. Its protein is CATSRDTREKLFF. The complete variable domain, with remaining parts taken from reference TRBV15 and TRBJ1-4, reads DAMVIQNPRYQVTQFGKPVTLSCSQTLNHNVMYWYQQKSSQAPKLLFHYYDKDFNNEADTPDNFQSRRPNTSFCFLDIRSPGLGDTAMYLCATSRDTREKLFFGSGTQLSVL.

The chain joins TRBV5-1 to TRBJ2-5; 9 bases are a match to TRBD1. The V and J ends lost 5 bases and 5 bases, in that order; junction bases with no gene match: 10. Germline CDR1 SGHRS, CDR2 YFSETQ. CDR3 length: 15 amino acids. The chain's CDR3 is CASSWGDRDGETQYF. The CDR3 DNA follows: TGCGCCAGCAGTTGGGGGGACAGGGATGGGGAGACCCAGTACTTC.

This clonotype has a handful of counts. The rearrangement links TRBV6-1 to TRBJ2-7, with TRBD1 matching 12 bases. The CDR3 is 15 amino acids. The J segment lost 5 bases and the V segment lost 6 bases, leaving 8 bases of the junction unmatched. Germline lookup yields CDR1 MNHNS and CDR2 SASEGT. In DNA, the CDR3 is TGTGCCAGCAGGATGCCGGGACAGGGGGCCAACGAGCAGTACTTC. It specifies CASRMPGQGANEQYF.

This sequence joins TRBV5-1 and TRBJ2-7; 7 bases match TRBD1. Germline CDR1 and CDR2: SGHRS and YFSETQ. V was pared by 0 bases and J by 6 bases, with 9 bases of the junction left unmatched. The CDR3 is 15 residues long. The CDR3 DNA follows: TGCGCCAGCAGCTTGGAGGCAGGGGGTTCTGTCGAGCAGTACTTC. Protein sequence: CASSLEAGGSVEQYF.

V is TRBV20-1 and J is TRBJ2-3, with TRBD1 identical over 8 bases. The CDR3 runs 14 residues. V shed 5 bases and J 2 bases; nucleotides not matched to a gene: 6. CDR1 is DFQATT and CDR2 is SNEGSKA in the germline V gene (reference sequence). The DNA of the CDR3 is TGCAGTGCTCGGACAGGGACACACACAGATACGCAGTATTTT. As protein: CSARTGTHTDTQYF.

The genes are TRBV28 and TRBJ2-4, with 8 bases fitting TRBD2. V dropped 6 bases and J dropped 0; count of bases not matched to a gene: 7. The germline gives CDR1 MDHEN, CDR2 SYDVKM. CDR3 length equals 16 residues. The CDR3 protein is CASSPNLAGAKNIQYF. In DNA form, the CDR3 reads TGTGCCAGCAGCCCTAATCTAGCGGGAGCCAAAAACATTCAGTACTTC.

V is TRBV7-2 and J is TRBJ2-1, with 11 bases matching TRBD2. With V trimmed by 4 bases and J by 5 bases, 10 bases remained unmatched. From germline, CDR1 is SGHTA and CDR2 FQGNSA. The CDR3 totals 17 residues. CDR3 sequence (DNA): TGTGCCAGCAGCTCATGGGAACTAGCGGGGGAAAACAATGAGCAGTTCTTC. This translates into CASSSWELAGENNEQFF.

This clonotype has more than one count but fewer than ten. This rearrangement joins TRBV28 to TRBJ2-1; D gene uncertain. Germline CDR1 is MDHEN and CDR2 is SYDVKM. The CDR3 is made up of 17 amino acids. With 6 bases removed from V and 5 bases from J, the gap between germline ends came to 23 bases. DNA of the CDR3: TGTGCCAGCAGCAGTCTCCCGGGTCTCTCCTTAAACAATGAGCAGTTCTTC. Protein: CASSSLPGLSLNNEQFF.

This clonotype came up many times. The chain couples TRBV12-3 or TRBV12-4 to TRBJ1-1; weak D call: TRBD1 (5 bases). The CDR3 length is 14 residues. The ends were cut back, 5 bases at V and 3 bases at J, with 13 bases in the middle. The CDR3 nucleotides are TGTGCCAGCAGTCAAGGGGTCGGATACACTGAAGCTTTCTTT. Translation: CASSQGVGYTEAFF.

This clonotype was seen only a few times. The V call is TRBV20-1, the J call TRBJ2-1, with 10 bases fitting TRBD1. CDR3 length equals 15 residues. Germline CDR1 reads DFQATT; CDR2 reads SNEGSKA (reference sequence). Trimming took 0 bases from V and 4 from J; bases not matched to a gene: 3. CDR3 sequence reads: CSARDRDRGYNEQFF. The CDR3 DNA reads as TGCAGTGCTAGAGACCGGGACAGGGGTTACAATGAGCAGTTCTTC.

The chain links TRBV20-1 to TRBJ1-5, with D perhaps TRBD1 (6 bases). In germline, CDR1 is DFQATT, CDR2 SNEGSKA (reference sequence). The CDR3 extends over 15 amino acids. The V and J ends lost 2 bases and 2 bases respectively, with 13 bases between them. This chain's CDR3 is CSARRGNNRNQPQHF. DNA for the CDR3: TGCAGTGCTAGAAGGGGGAACAATCGCAATCAGCCCCAGCATTTT.

CDR3 loop: CASRGLAGQHADTQYF. The CDR3 DNA reads as TGTGCCAGCAGGGGACTAGCGGGCCAGCACGCAGATACGCAGTATTTT. V usage is TRBV6-1 and J usage is TRBJ2-3; 12 nucleotides agree with TRBD2. The germline gives CDR1 MNHNS, CDR2 SASEGT. The CDR3 is 16 residues long. V was clipped by 6 bases and J by 4 bases; unmatched bases: 8.

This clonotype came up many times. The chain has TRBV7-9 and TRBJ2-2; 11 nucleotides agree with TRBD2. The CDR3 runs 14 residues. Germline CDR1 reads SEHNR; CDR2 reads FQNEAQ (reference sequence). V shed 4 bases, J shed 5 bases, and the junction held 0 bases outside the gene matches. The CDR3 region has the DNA TGTGCCAGCAGCTCTAGCGGGGGGACCGGGGAGCTGTTTTTT. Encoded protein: CASSSSGGTGELFF.

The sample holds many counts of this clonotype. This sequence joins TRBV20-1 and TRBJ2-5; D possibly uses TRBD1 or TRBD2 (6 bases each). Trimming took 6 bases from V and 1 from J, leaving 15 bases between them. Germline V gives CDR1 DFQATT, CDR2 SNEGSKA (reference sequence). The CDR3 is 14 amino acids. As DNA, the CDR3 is TGCAGTGCGAATACGGGGGCCCGCCAAGAGACCCAGTACTTC. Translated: CSANTGARQETQYF.

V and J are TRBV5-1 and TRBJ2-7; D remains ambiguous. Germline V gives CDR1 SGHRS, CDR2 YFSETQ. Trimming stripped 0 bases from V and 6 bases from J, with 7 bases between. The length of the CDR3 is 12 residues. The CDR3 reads CASSLGEGEQYF. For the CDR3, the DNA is TGCGCCAGCAGCTTGGGAGAAGGCGAGCAGTACTTC.

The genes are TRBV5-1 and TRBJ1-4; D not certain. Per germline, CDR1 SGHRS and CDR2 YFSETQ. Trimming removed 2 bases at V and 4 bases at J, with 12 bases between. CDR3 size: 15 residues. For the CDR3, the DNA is TGCGCCAGCAGCTTCGGGAGCAGGAGTAATGAAAAACTGTTTTTT. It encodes CASSFGSRSNEKLFF.

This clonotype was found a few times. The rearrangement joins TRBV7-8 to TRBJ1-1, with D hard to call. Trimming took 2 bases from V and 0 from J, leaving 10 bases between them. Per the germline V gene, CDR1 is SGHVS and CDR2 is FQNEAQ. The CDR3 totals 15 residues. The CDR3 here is CASSLSGNMNTEAFF. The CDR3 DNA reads TGTGCCAGCAGCTTATCGGGCAACATGAACACTGAAGCTTTCTTT.

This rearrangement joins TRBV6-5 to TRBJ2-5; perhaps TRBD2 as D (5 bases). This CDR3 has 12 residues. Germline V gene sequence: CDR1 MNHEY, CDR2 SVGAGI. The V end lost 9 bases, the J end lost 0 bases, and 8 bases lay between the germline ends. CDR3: CASTGNQETQYF. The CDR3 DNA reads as TGTGCCAGTACGGGAAACCAAGAGACCCAGTACTTC.

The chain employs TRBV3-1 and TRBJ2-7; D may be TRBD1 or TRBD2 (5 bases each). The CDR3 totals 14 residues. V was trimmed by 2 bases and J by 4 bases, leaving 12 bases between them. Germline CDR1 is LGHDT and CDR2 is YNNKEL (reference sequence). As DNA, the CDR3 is TGTGCCAGCAGCCAACCCGGGACCAAATACGAGCAGTACTTC. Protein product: CASSQPGTKYEQYF.

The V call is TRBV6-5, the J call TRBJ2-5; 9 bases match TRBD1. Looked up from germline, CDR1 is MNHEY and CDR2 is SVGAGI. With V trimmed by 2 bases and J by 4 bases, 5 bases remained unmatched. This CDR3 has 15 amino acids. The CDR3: CASSYVGQGRETQYF. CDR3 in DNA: TGTGCCAGCAGTTACGTCGGACAGGGGAGAGAGACCCAGTACTTC.

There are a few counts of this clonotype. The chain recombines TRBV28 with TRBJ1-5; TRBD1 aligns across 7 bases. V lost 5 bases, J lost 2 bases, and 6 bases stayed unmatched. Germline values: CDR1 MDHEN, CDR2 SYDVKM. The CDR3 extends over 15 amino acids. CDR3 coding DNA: TGTGCCAGCAGTCGTACAGGGGTGGGCAATCAGCCCCAGCATTTT. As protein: CASSRTGVGNQPQHF.

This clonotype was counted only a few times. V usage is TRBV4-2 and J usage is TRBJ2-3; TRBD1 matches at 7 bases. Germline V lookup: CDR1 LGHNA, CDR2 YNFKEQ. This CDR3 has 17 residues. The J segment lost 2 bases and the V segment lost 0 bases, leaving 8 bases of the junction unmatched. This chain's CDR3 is CASSQDGPGTATDTQYF. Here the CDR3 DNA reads TGTGCCAGCAGCCAAGACGGCCCGGGGACAGCCACAGATACGCAGTATTTT.

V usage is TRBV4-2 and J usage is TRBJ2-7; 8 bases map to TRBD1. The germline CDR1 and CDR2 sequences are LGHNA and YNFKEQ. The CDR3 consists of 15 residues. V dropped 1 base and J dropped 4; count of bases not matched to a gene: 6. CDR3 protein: CASSQGTGIRYEQYF. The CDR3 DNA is TGTGCCAGCAGCCAAGGGACAGGGATTCGATACGAGCAGTACTTC.

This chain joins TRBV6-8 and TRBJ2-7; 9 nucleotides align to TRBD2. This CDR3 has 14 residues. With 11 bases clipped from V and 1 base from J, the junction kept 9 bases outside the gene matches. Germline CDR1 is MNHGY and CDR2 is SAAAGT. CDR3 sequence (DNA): TGTGCCGGCCATTCGGGACTAGCTTCCTACGAGCAGTACTTC. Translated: CAGHSGLASYEQYF.

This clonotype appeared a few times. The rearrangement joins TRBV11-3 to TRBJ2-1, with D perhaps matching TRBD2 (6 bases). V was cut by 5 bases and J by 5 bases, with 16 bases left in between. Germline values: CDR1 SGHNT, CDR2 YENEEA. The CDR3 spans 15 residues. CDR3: CASSRDSPPHNEQFF. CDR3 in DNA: TGTGCCAGCAGCCGGGACTCGCCGCCTCACAATGAGCAGTTCTTC.

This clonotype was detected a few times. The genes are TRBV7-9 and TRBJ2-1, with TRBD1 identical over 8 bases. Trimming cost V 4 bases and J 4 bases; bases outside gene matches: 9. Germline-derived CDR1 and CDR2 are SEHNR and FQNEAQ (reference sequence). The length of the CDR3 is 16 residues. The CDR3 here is CASSSLPGGGYNEQFF. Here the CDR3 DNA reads TGTGCCAGCAGCTCACTCCCAGGGGGCGGATACAATGAGCAGTTCTTC.